The sequence of this T cell receptor beta chain was determined in a study of shared clonotypes between healthy human individuals. Study details: Per donor, three plates held CD4 naive cells, three held CD4 memory, two held CD8 naive and one held CD8 memory.

An even split of each subset's genomic DNA across several immunoSEQ plates was performed. The assay was immunoSEQ multiplex PCR, and TCRdb's table has in-frame clones only and misses some. The sample shows more than 550,000 clones, roughly 72% of them seen only once. The sequenced sample was memory CD4+ T cells sorted from blood. The subset here: CD45RA-negative fraction. The sequence derives from a young woman in good health.

CDR3 nucleotide sequence: TGTGCCAGCAGCTTAGAATGGGGACAGGGGCGCACTGAAGCTTTCTTT. It codes for CASSLEWGQGRTEAFF. The chain uses TRBV7-9 and TRBJ1-1, with 10 bases matching TRBD1. The germline V gene has CDR1 SEHNR and CDR2 FQNEAQ (reference sequence). J was trimmed by 4 bases and V by 1 base; bases with no gene match: 6. There are 16 residues in the CDR3. The full variable domain, rest sourced from reference TRBV7-9 and TRBJ1-1, is DTGVSQNPRHKITKRGQNVTFRCDPISEHNRLYWYRQTLGQGPEFLTYFQNEAQLEKSRLLSDRFSAERPKGSFSTLEIQRTEQGDSAMYLCASSLEWGQGRTEAFFGQGTRLTVV.